This is a list of T cell receptor beta chains from one sample in a study of regulatory T cells in long-lasting Graves disease. TCRdb used MiXCR to reprocess the multiplex PCR reads, holding one entry per CDR3 protein. The sample has under 450,000 distinct CDR3 sequences, less than 25% seen once. The source was peripheral blood mononuclear cells (PBMCs), collected when the disease was refractory, from a patient treated with antithyroid drugs. All receptors come from a female donor with Graves disease. CDR3s include the opening cysteine and the closing phenylalanine or tryptophan. Fields, in order: J gene, V gene, CDR3 protein.

TRBJ2-6 | TRBV2 | CASRWQGAVGANVLTF
TRBJ2-7 | TRBV10-3 | CAIRGGQARVYEQYF
TRBJ1-6 | TRBV27 | CASSLEGRRAPGSPLHF
TRBJ2-5 | TRBV7-9 | CASSLAATGGRLQETQYF
TRBJ2-1 | TRBV28 | CASSLRSSGRDEQFF
TRBJ1-1 | TRBV19 | CASSDRAATEAFF
TRBJ2-1 | TRBV3-1 | CASSLGQLGQFF
TRBJ2-3 | TRBV12-3/TRBV12-4 | CASTKGQGLTPDADTQYF
TRBJ1-2 | TRBV7-9 | CASSRDRGLGYTF
TRBJ2-5 | TRBV6-1 | CASSEANFAAQETQYF
TRBJ1-3 | TRBV3-1 | CASSQAMGVRNTIYF
TRBJ1-1 | TRBV28 | CASSQGVYTEAFF
TRBJ1-2 | TRBV25-1 | CASSEGGQNYGYTF
TRBJ1-3 | TRBV12-3/TRBV12-4 | CASSLYRVGSSGNTIYF
TRBJ1-1 | TRBV19 | CASSIDKGAEAFF
TRBJ2-7 | TRBV20-1 | CSAVNLGSYEQYF